Presented here are 10 T cell receptor beta chains from one specimen sequenced in a study of T cell changes during pregnancy in multiple sclerosis. Profiled with immunoSEQ multiplex PCR; TCRdb holds only in-frame clones, not every one. This table has 60,000 to 70,000 clones, 91% appearing once. The sample in question was peripheral blood, obtained in the second trimester of pregnancy. Receptor source: a female donor with multiple sclerosis, enrolled in a pregnancy study.

J is TRBJ2-1 and V is TRBV6-1, with TRBD1 matching over 7 bases. The V gene end was trimmed by 6 bases and the J gene end by 5 bases; junction bases not matched to a gene: 10. This CDR3 contains 15 residues. CDR1 and CDR2 (germline): MNHNS, SASEGT. The CDR3 sequence is CASRTRQGANNEQFF. The CDR3 DNA follows: TGTGCCAGCAGGACGAGACAGGGTGCGAACAATGAGCAGTTCTTC.

This chain joins TRBV11-2 and TRBJ2-5; 7 nucleotides agree with TRBD2. V lost 2 bases, J lost 5 bases, and 2 bases stayed unmatched. There are 13 residues in the CDR3. Germline V gene sequence: CDR1 SGHAT, CDR2 FQNNGV. CDR3 in amino acids: CASSLWGGETQYF. For the CDR3, the DNA is TGTGCCAGCAGCTTATGGGGGGGGGAGACCCAGTACTTC.

V is TRBV19 and J is TRBJ1-2; no firm D call. V dropped 3 bases and J dropped 8 bases, with 7 bases sitting between them. Germline CDR1 is LNHDA and CDR2 is SQIVND (reference sequence). CDR3 size: 11 residues. Written as DNA, the CDR3 is TGTGCCAGTAGTATGGGCAGGGGCTACACCTTC. As protein: CASSMGRGYTF.

This clone appeared a few times. This chain connects TRBV7-9 to TRBJ2-7, with 10 bases matching TRBD2. Germline V gene lookup returns CDR1 SEHNR and CDR2 FQNEAQ (reference sequence). The CDR3 sequence is 17 residues long. The trim removed 5 bases at V and 1 base at J, leaving 11 bases unmatched. The CDR3 loop is CASSMRKLAGSSYEQYF. The CDR3, as DNA: TGTGCCAGCAGCATGCGAAAACTAGCGGGATCTTCCTACGAGCAGTACTTC.

V is TRBV18 and J is TRBJ1-2, with unresolved D. V lost 3 bases, J lost 5 bases, and 7 bases lay in between. Germline CDR1 reads KGHSH; CDR2 reads LQKENI. The CDR3 consists of 12 residues. The CDR3 DNA reads TGTGCCAGCTCACCGGCGGATTATGGCTACACCTTC. This codes for CASSPADYGYTF.

Written as DNA, the CDR3 is TGTGCCAGCAGCGTACTTGCCGCGCCGATCAGGAGCCGAGGGGGCTACACCTTC. This gives the protein CASSVLAAPIRSRGGYTF. The J gene is TRBJ1-2, the V gene TRBV9; the D is unclear. Germline V gene sequence: CDR1 SGDLS, CDR2 YYNGEE. CDR3 size: 18 residues. V was clipped by 1 base and J by 8 bases, with 27 bases between them.

This chain connects TRBV12-5 to TRBJ1-1, with TRBD1 matching 8 bases. The CDR3 has 13 residues. V lost 7 bases, J lost 1 base, and 2 bases stayed unmatched. From germline, CDR1 is LGHNT and CDR2 FRNRAP. CDR3 sequence (DNA): TGTGCTAGTGAAGGACAGGGGAACACTGAAGCTTTCTTT. Protein product: CASEGQGNTEAFF.

This chain links TRBV19 with TRBJ1-1; perhaps TRBD1 as D (6 bases). V was trimmed by 0 bases and J by 3 bases, leaving 14 bases between them. Germline V gene lookup returns CDR1 LNHDA and CDR2 SQIVND (reference sequence). The CDR3 is 16 amino acids. The CDR3 coding sequence is TGTGCCAGTAGTATAGAGGGGGCGACTCCGGACACTGAAGCTTTCTTT. Amino acids: CASSIEGATPDTEAFF.

The chain has TRBV19 and TRBJ1-2; D not resolved. This CDR3 contains 15 residues. CDR1 LNHDA and CDR2 SQIVND come from the germline V gene (reference sequence). V was pared by 4 bases and J by 2 bases, with 14 bases between. In DNA, the CDR3 is TGTGCCAGTAGTACAACCGAGCGTCCCAACTATGGCTACACCTTC. Protein product: CASSTTERPNYGYTF.

The chain combines TRBV15 with TRBJ2-5; 10 nucleotides line up with TRBD2. CDR3 length equals 19 residues. CDR1 is LNHNV, CDR2 YYDKDF, per germline (reference sequence). Losses at the gene ends were 1 base for V and 2 bases for J; bases not matched to a gene: 13. DNA for the CDR3: TGTGCCACCAGCAGAGGAGTCGGTCTAGCGGGAGTAGGGCAAGAGACCCAGTACTTC. This translates into CATSRGVGLAGVGQETQYF.